The T cell receptor beta chain described here comes from a study of blood T cell repertoires in COVID-19. As for the study in general: The United States, Italy and Spain supplied acute and convalescent COVID-19 samples. Nucleic acid was either cDNA or gDNA, and it came from T cells, B-cell-depleted T cells, or PBMCs.

Original handling: Nucleated cell counts were estimated from reference gene primer amplification. Some clones are missing from TCRdb's copy, which holds only in-frame ones; the method was immunoSEQ multiplex PCR. Clonal size and the V and J genes are those of that table, whereas D and trimming came from the DNA. The table shows about 250,000 clones, with roughly 89% occurring only once. Trimming took 5 bases from V and 3 from J; bases not matched to a gene: 4. The length of the CDR3 is 14 residues. CDR1 is SNHLY and CDR2 is FYNNEI in the germline V gene. Followed longitudinally, the Seattle patients had been enrolled during active infection.

Sequenced sample: peripheral blood. This chain links TRBV2 with TRBJ2-7; 10 positions match TRBD1. The sequence came from a woman aged 60-75 years with COVID-19, enrolled during active disease. DNA for the CDR3: TGTGCCAGCAGTACCGGGACAGGGGTCTACGAGCAGTACTTC. Translated: CASSTGTGVYEQYF. Using reference TRBV2 and TRBJ2-7 for the parts outside the CDR3, the full variable domain is EPEVTQTPSHQVTQMGQEVILRCVPISNHLYFYWYRQILGQKVEFLVSFYNNEISEKSEIFDDQFSVERPDGSNFTLKIRSTKLEDSAMYFCASSTGTGVYEQYFGPGTRLTVT.